The source of this T cell receptor (beta chain) is a study of cytomegalovirus exposure and HLA in healthy donors. It was with 60 Vbeta and 13 Jbeta primers that the PCR ran. Sequencing was performed with immunoSEQ multiplex PCR; in TCRdb, only in-frame clones are kept and a portion is missing. The sample includes 150,000 or so clones, approximately 79% seen only once; the top ten take under 8%. The ends lost 1 base at V and 3 bases at J; junction bases unmatched: 4. The CDR3 has 16 amino acids. Germline V gene lookup returns CDR1 LNHNV and CDR2 YYDKDF (reference sequence). This chain connects TRBV15 to TRBJ2-3, with TRBD1 matching 10 bases. The sequence was collected from a woman aged 45-59 years in good health and CMV-seropositive. The sequenced material came from PBMCs. The CDR3 is CATSRVGTGATDTQYF. CDR3 nucleotides: TGTGCCACCAGCAGAGTCGGGACAGGGGCGACAGATACGCAGTATTTT. Variable domain in full (rest from reference TRBV15 and TRBJ2-3): DAMVIQNPRYQVTQFGKPVTLSCSQTLNHNVMYWYQQKSSQAPKLLFHYYDKDFNNEADTPDNFQSRRPNTSFCFLDIRSPGLGDTAMYLCATSRVGTGATDTQYFGPGTRLTVL.